The source of this T cell receptor beta chain is a study of T cells in Graves' hyperthyroidism and ophthalmopathy. Study-level information: The initial diagnosis was the point when peripheral blood was collected, ahead of any treatment.

Study observations and caveats: Researchers report that a 13 V-J model separated ophthalmopathy from stable hyperthyroidism. In blood, most of the thyroid clonotypes expanded above 0.001 were also present.

The CDR3 consists of 12 residues. V was pared by 2 bases and J by 6 bases, with 8 bases between. From germline, CDR1 is SGHVS and CDR2 FQNEAQ. The TCR beta CDR3 regions underwent amplification using RNA transcripts as the source. Researchers ran a first-round RT-PCR on the TCR CDR3 using the HTBI primer set. MiXCR, applied by TCRdb to the multiplex PCR reads, yields one record per CDR3 protein. The table shows 370,000 or so distinct CDR3 sequences, with about 13% occurring only once. Patients having uncontrolled infection, another autoimmune disease, pregnancy or lactation were not included. This clonotype has at least ten counts. Its antigen is as yet unknown.

Sequencing was carried out using blood. The gene calls are TRBV7-8 and TRBJ2-7, with D hard to call. The origin of this receptor is a man aged 30 to 39 with Graves' hyperthyroidism that later progressed to Graves' ophthalmopathy. The CDR3 protein is CASSLLEAEQYF. DNA of the CDR3: TGTGCCAGCAGCTTACTAGAAGCCGAGCAGTACTTC.